This entry lists 11 T cell receptor beta chains sequenced from one sample in a study of blood T cell repertoires in COVID-19 (dated by TCRdb to 2018 to 2021). Library creation used the immunoSEQ multiplex PCR assay. TCRdb re-hosts the immuneACCESS table, in-frame sequences only. Its copies lack some clones; in the studies checked, an unresolved V gene accounts for under half of them, and the cause for the rest is not known. The sample has some 78,000 clones on record, 86% of them singletons. 4.5% to 6% of the sample is taken by the ten largest. Sample: peripheral blood. These receptors were taken from a man over 45 with active or convalescent COVID-19.

The chain couples TRBV6-1 to TRBJ2-2; D might be TRBD2 (5 bases). Germline assignment: CDR1 MNHNS and CDR2 SASEGT. V was cut by 3 bases and J by 5 bases, with 10 bases left in between. The CDR3 extends over 14 amino acids. This CDR3 reads CASSDGKGTGELFF. As DNA, the CDR3 is TGTGCCAGCAGTGACGGGAAAGGGACCGGGGAGCTGTTTTTT.

The chain has TRBV3-1 (or the pseudogene TRBV3-2) and TRBJ2-3; possible D gene TRBD2, 5 bases. This CDR3 contains 14 residues. Trimming removed 0 bases at V and 5 bases at J, with 9 bases between. Germline V gene sequence: CDR1 LGHDT, CDR2 YNNKEL (reference sequence). CDR3 bases: TGTGCCAGCAGCCAAGAACCGAGGGTAGATACGCAGTATTTT. Residues: CASSQEPRVDTQYF.

This clone has a single count. The rearrangement joins TRBV4-3 to TRBJ1-2; D unresolved. Germline CDR1 LGHNA, CDR2 YSLEER. Trimming removed 0 bases at V and 7 bases at J, with 9 bases between. There are 13 residues in the CDR3. The CDR3 DNA reads TGCGCCAGCAGCCAAGAAAAGCAATCTGGCTACACCTTC. Residues: CASSQEKQSGYTF.

This chain links TRBV7-9 with TRBJ2-1; 11 bases line up with TRBD2. Unmatched junction bases numbered 18, after V lost 5 bases and J lost 6 bases. CDR3 size: 19 residues. Germline V gene sequence: CDR1 SEHNR, CDR2 FQNEAQ (reference sequence). The CDR3 spells CASSPQGVVAGGPVNEQFF. The CDR3 coding sequence is TGTGCCAGCAGCCCCCAGGGGGTTGTAGCGGGGGGGCCGGTCAATGAGCAGTTCTTC.

This clone was seen a single time. The chain links TRBV28 to TRBJ1-5; 7 positions match TRBD1. V was pared by 4 bases and J by 5 bases, with 17 bases of the junction left unmatched. Germline CDR1 MDHEN, CDR2 SYDVKM. The CDR3 has 18 amino acids. CDR3 nucleotide sequence: TGTGCCAGCAGTTCTCGACAGGGTAGAGGGGTTTATGATCAGCCCCAGCATTTT. Protein: CASSSRQGRGVYDQPQHF.

This clone was detected only a few times. This chain links TRBV7-2 with TRBJ1-2, with D possibly matching TRBD1 (5 bases). Per the germline V gene, CDR1 is SGHTA and CDR2 is FQGNSA. V was clipped by 2 bases and J by 4 bases, with 11 bases between them. The CDR3 covers 14 residues. The CDR3 DNA reads TGTGCCAGCAGCTTACCCAGGGTTCCCTATGGCTACACCTTC. It specifies CASSLPRVPYGYTF.

The rearrangement joins TRBV29-1 to TRBJ1-2; D ambiguous. The CDR3 runs to 12 residues. The V end lost 3 bases, the J end lost 3 bases, and 8 bases lay between the germline ends. Per the germline V gene, CDR1 is SQVTM and CDR2 is ANQGSEA. In DNA form, the CDR3 reads TGCAGCGTTGAGATCGGGGACTATGGCTACACCTTC. As protein: CSVEIGDYGYTF.

V gene TRBV6-6 combines with J gene TRBJ1-2; 10 positions agree with TRBD1. With V trimmed by 5 bases and J by 7 bases, 10 bases remained unmatched. This CDR3 has 15 residues. Germline V lookup: CDR1 MNHNY, CDR2 SVGAGI (reference sequence). In nucleotides, the CDR3 is TGTGCCAGCAGTAGATCTGGGACAGGGGATACTGGCTACACCTTC. Its protein product is CASSRSGTGDTGYTF.

CDR3 DNA: TGTGCCAGCAGCCAAGATTCGGTAGCCGGCGGGGGGGCCTTTGAGACCCAGTACTTC. This codes for CASSQDSVAGGGAFETQYF. This chain connects TRBV4-2 to TRBJ2-5; TRBD2 matches at 9 bases. Germline V gene sequence: CDR1 LGHNA, CDR2 YNFKEQ. This CDR3 region has 19 residues. Trimming at V came to 0 bases and at J to 5 bases, leaving 16 bases not matched to a gene.

V and J are TRBV4-3 and TRBJ1-4, with 10 bases identical to TRBD1. The J segment lost 8 bases and the V segment lost 5 bases, leaving 5 bases of the junction unmatched. Germline CDR1 is LGHNA and CDR2 is YSLEER. CDR3 length equals 14 residues. The CDR3 sequence: CASSAGTGAEKLFF. The DNA for the CDR3 is TGCGCCAGCAGCGCAGGGACAGGGGCAGAAAAACTGTTTTTT.

This sequence joins TRBV3-1 (or the pseudogene TRBV3-2) and TRBJ1-2, with 10 bases aligning to TRBD1. CDR3 length equals 12 residues. V gave up 5 bases and J gave up 13 bases; unmatched junction bases: 7. Germline V gives CDR1 LGHDT, CDR2 YNNKEL (reference sequence). CDR3 sequence: CASSKDRGGCTF. The CDR3 DNA reads as TGTGCCAGCAGCAAGGACAGGGGGGGTTGCACCTTC.